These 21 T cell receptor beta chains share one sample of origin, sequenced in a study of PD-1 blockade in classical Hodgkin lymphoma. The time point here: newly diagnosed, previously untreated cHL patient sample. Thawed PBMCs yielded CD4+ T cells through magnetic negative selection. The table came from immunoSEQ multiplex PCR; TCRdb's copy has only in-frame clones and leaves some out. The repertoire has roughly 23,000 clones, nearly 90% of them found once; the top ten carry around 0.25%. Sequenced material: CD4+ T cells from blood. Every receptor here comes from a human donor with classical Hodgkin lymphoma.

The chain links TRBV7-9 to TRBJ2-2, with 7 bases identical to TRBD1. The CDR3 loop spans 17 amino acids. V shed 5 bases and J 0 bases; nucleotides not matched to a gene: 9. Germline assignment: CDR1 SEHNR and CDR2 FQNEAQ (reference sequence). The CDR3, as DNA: TGTGCCAGCAGCCAAGACTCCGGGACAGCGAACACCGGGGAGCTGTTTTTT. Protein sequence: CASSQDSGTANTGELFF.

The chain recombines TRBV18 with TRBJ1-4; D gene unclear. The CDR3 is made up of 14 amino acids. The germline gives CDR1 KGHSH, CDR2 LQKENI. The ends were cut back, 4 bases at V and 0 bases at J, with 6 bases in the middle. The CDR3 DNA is TGTGCCAGCTCACAGTCTGCAACTAATGAAAAACTGTTTTTT. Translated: CASSQSATNEKLFF.

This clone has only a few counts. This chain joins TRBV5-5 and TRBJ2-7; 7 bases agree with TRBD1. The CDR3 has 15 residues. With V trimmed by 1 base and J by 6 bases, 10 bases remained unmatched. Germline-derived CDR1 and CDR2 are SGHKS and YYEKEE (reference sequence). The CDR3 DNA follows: TGTGCCAGCAGCTTGACAGGGGCGAGAAGTCTCGAGCAGTACTTC. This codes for CASSLTGARSLEQYF.

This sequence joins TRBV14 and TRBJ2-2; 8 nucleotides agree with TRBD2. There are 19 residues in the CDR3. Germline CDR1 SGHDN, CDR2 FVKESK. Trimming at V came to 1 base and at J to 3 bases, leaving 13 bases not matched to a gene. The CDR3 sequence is CASSQVPREGLFYTGELFF. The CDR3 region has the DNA TGTGCCAGCAGCCAAGTTCCCCGGGAGGGCCTATTCTACACCGGGGAGCTGTTTTTT.

The CDR3 region has the DNA TGTGCCAGCAGCGAATACAATCCTGGGGAGCAGTACTTC. Translation gives CASSEYNPGEQYF. V gene TRBV7-2 combines with J gene TRBJ2-7; D is undetermined. The CDR3 loop spans 13 amino acids. V was pared by 5 bases and J by 7 bases, with 15 bases between. CDR1 and CDR2 from the germline V gene are SGHTA and FQGNSA.

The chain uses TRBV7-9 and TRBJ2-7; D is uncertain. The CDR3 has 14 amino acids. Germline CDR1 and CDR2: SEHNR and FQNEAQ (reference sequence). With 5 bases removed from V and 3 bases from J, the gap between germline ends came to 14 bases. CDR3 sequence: CASSPRLDNYEQYF. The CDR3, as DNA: TGTGCCAGCAGCCCCCGACTGGATAACTACGAGCAGTACTTC.

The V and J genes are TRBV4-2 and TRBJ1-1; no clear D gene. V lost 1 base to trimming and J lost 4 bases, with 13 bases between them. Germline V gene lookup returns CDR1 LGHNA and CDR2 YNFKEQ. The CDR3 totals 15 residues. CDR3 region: CASSQAMVGSTEAFF. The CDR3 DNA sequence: TGTGCCAGCAGCCAAGCCATGGTAGGGAGCACTGAAGCTTTCTTT.

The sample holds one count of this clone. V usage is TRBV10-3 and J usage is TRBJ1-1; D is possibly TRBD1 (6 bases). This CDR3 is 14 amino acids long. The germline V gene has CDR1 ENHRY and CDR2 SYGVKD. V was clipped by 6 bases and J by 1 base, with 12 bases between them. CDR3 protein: CAISIDRKNTEAFF. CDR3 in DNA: TGTGCCATCAGCATCGACAGGAAGAACACTGAAGCTTTCTTT.

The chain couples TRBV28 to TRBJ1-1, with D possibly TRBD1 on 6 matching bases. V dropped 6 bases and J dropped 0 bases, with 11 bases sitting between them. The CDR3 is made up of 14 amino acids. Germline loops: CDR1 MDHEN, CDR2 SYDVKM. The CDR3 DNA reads TGTGCCAGCAGCCCAGGGGCCCTGAACACTGAAGCTTTCTTT. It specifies CASSPGALNTEAFF.

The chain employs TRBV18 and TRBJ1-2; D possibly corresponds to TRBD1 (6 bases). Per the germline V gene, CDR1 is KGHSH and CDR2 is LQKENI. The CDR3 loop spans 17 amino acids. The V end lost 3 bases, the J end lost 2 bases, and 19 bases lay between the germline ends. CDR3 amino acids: CASSPSAAGTNNYGYTF. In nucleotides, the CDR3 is TGTGCCAGCTCACCTAGCGCTGCCGGGACAAACAACTATGGCTACACCTTC.

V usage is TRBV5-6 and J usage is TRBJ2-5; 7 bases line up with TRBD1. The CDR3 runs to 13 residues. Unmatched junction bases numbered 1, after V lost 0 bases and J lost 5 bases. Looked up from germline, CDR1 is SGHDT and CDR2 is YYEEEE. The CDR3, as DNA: TGTGCCAGCAGCTTGGCACAGGGGGAGACCCAGTACTTC. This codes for CASSLAQGETQYF. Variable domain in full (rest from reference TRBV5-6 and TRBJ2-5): DAGVTQSPTHLIKTRGQQVTLRCSPKSGHDTVSWYQQALGQGPQFIFQYYEEEERQRGNFPDRFSGHQFPNYSSELNVNALLLGDSALYLCASSLAQGETQYFGPGTRLLVL.

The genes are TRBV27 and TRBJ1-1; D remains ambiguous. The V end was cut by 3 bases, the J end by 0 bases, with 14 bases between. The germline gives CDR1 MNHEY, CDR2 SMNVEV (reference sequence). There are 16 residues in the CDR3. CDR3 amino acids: CASSFGSVGVNTEAFF. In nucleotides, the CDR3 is TGTGCCAGCAGTTTTGGTTCAGTTGGAGTGAACACTGAAGCTTTCTTT.

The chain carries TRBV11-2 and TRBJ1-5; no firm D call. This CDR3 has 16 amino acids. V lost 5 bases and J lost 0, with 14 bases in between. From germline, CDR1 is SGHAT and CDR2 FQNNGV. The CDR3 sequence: CASSSASSSSNQPQHF. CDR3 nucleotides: TGTGCCAGCAGCAGCGCATCATCATCTAGCAATCAGCCCCAGCATTTT.

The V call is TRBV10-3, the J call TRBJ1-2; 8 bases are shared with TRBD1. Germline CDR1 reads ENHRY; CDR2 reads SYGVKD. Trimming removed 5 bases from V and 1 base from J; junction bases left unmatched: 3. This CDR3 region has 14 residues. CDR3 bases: TGTGCCATCAGTACGACAGGGGATAACTATGGCTACACCTTC. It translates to CAISTTGDNYGYTF.

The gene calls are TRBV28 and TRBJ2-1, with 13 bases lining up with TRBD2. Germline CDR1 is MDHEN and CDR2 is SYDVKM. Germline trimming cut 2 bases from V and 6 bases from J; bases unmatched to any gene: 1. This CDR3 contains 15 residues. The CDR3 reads CASSLTSGGANEQFF. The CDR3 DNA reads TGTGCCAGCAGTTTAACTAGCGGGGGGGCCAATGAGCAGTTCTTC. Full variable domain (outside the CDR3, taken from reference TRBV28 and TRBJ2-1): DVKVTQSSRYLVKRTGEKVFLECVQDMDHENMFWYRQDPGLGLRLIYFSYDVKMKEKGDIPEGYSVSREKKERFSLILESASTNQTSMYLCASSLTSGGANEQFFGPGTRLTVL.

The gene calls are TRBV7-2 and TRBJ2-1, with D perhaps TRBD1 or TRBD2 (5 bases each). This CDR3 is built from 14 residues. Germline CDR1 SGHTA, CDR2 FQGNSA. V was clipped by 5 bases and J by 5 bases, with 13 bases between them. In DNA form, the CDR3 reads TGTGCCAGCAGCAAGGGACGAGCAAACAATGAGCAGTTCTTC. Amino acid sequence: CASSKGRANNEQFF.

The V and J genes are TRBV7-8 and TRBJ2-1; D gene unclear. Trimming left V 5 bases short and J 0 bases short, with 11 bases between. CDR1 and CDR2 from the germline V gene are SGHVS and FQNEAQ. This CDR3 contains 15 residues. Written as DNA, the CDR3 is TGTGCCAGCAGCCCTAGTTCTGTCTCCTACAATGAGCAGTTCTTC. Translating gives CASSPSSVSYNEQFF.

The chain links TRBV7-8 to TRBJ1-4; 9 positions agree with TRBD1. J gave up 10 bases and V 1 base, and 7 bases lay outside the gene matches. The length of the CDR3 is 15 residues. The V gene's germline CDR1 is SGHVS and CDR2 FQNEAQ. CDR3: CASSLEGQGVGKLFF. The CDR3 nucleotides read TGTGCCAGCAGCTTAGAGGGACAGGGCGTCGGAAAACTGTTTTTT.

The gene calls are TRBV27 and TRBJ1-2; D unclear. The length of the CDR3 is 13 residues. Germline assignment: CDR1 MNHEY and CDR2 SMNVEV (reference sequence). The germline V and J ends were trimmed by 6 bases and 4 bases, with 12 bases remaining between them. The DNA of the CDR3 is TGTGCCAGCAGCCCACTCGTAAGCTATGGCTACACCTTC. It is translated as CASSPLVSYGYTF.

The CDR3 DNA reads as TGTGCCTGGGCCGGGACAGGGAATCAGCCCCAGCATTTT. Its translation is CAWAGTGNQPQHF. This chain joins TRBV30 and TRBJ1-5; 9 bases line up with TRBD1. The CDR3 totals 13 residues. Germline CDR1 reads GTSNPN; CDR2 reads SVGIG (reference sequence). Unmatched junction bases numbered 3, after V lost 5 bases and J lost 4 bases.

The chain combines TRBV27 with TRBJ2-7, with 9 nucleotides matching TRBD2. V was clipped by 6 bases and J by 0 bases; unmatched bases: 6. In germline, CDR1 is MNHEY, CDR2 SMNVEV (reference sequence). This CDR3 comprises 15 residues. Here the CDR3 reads CASRRRTSASYEQYF. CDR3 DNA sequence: TGTGCCAGCAGGCGGAGGACTAGCGCCTCCTACGAGCAGTACTTC.